Below, 8 T cell receptor beta chains from the same sample are listed, as sequenced in a study of T cells in Graves' hyperthyroidism and ophthalmopathy. Using RNA transcripts as the source, TCR beta CDR3 regions were amplified. Researchers ran a first-round RT-PCR on the TCR CDR3 using the HTBI primer set. Each CDR3 protein is one row after TCRdb ran MiXCR on the multiplex PCR reads. In the table there are a few hundred thousand distinct CDR3 sequences, around 14% of which are singletons. Sequencing was carried out using blood. The receptors were sampled from a young woman with Graves' hyperthyroidism.

This clonotype was recorded only once. A junction end diverges from the germline sequence, so it may reflect a read error. The chain couples TRBV11-1 to TRBJ1-6; TRBD1 agrees at 9 bases. Germline lookup yields CDR1 SGHAT and CDR2 FQDESV (reference sequence). CDR3 length: 14 residues. The CDR3 nucleotides are TGTGTCAGCAGGGGGACAGGGCTCTTTTCACCCCTCCACTTT. It codes for CVSRGTGLFSPLHF.

The sample holds many counts of this clonotype. V gene TRBV20-1 combines with J gene TRBJ1-5; 8 positions agree with TRBD1. The V and J ends lost 6 bases and 6 bases, in that order; junction bases with no gene match: 7. Germline CDR1 and CDR2: DFQATT and SNEGSKA (reference sequence). The CDR3 has 13 amino acids. CDR3 nucleotide sequence: TGCAGTGCAAGGACAGGGTTGATTCAGCCCCAGCATTTT. Translating it yields CSARTGLIQPQHF.

CDR3 coding DNA: TGTGCCAGCAGCAGAAAAATGGACTGGGGAAACACCATATATTTT. Protein sequence: CASSRKMDWGNTIYF. The chain employs TRBV7-9 and TRBJ1-3; unclear D gene. V was clipped by 5 bases and J by 4 bases, with 15 bases between them. Germline loops: CDR1 SEHNR, CDR2 FQNEAQ (reference sequence). The CDR3 is made up of 15 amino acids.

This clonotype came up many times. The rearrangement links TRBV27 to TRBJ2-3; D tentatively reads TRBD1 or TRBD2 (5 bases each). This CDR3 contains 16 residues. V was trimmed by 5 bases and J by 2 bases, leaving 17 bases between them. CDR1 and CDR2 from the germline V gene are MNHEY and SMNVEV (reference sequence). The chain's CDR3 is CASSPGTVADTDTQYF. In nucleotides, the CDR3 is TGTGCCAGCAGTCCCGGGACCGTCGCGGACACAGATACGCAGTATTTT.

About this clonotype: Possible read error: a much larger clone is one base away. V gene TRBV20-1 combines with J gene TRBJ2-7, with 9 bases that match TRBD2. Per germline, CDR1 DFQATT and CDR2 SNEGSKA (reference sequence). The length of the CDR3 is 13 residues. CDR3 sequence: CSQSSGGSYERYF. The CDR3 coding sequence is TGCAGTCAATCGAGCGGGGGGTCCTACGAGCGGTACTTC.

This clonotype has a count of ten or more. This chain uses TRBV24-1 with TRBJ1-5; 12 nucleotides line up with TRBD1. The germline V gene encodes CDR1 KGHDR and CDR2 SFDVKD. The junction had 5 bases not matched to a gene; V was cut back by 3 bases and J by 3 bases. CDR3 size: 17 residues. CDR3 DNA sequence: TGTGCCACCAGTGATCACAGGGACAGGGGGCACAATCAGCCCCAGCATTTT. Translated: CATSDHRDRGHNQPQHF.

The chain combines TRBV6-1 with TRBJ2-3; TRBD2 matches 9 bases. CDR1 and CDR2 (germline): MNHNS, SASEGT. The length of the CDR3 is 14 residues. With 6 bases clipped from V and 3 bases from J, the junction kept 4 bases outside the gene matches. The CDR3: CASSRTSETDTQYF. CDR3 bases: TGTGCCAGCAGCCGGACTAGCGAGACAGATACGCAGTATTTT.

Ten or more counts support this clonotype. The CDR3 DNA sequence: TGTGCCACCAGCAGAGCTCGGACAGGGGTACGAGGGAACATTCAGTACTTC. Translated, it gives CATSRARTGVRGNIQYF. The chain employs TRBV15 and TRBJ2-4; the match to TRBD1 covers 9 bases. This CDR3 is built from 17 residues. After removal of 1 base from V and 7 bases from J, the junction contained 11 bases not matched to a gene. Germline loops: CDR1 LNHNV, CDR2 YYDKDF (reference sequence).